The 26 T cell receptor beta chains below all came from one sample that was sequenced in a study of T-cell reconstitution after alpha-beta-depleted transplantation in children. Unique molecular identifiers tagged the TCRbeta library. Using its own MiXCR run on the PCR reads, TCRdb lists one record per CDR3 protein. The table shows hundreds of thousands of distinct CDR3 sequences, with roughly 17% occurring only once. The sequencing here drew on PBMCs from the stem cell graft donor, taken from the stem cell graft. All receptors come from a human donor who donated a stem cell graft to a child with acute myeloid leukemia.

This clonotype was seen ten or more times. This sequence joins TRBV6-5 and TRBJ2-5; possible D gene TRBD1, 7 bases. Germline CDR1 reads MNHEY; CDR2 reads SVGAGI. The CDR3 is 14 amino acids. The V gene lost 2 bases and the J gene lost 5 bases, with 12 bases spanning the gap. CDR3 DNA: TGTGCCAGCAGTTACGGCAGGGGGGCGGAGACCCAGTACTTC. This codes for CASSYGRGAETQYF.

The V gene is TRBV7-9, the J gene TRBJ1-6; no clear D gene. This CDR3 contains 12 residues. V was cut by 4 bases and J by 10 bases, with 8 bases left in between. The germline V gene has CDR1 SEHNR and CDR2 FQNEAQ (reference sequence). CDR3 loop: CASSSMGSPLHF. CDR3 coding DNA: TGTGCCAGCAGCTCCATGGGGTCACCCCTCCACTTT.

The table lists this clonotype with a few counts. This rearrangement joins TRBV10-3 to TRBJ2-7; D unclear. V lost 10 bases and J 3 bases, leaving 19 bases between the germline ends. Germline assignment: CDR1 ENHRY and CDR2 SYGVKD. The CDR3 contains 14 residues. The CDR3 nucleotides are TGTGCCACCAAAGGACCGGACGGAATCTACGAGCAGTACTTC. It is translated as CATKGPDGIYEQYF.

Of note for this clonotype: A much larger clone lies a single base off, so this may be a read error. V gene TRBV6-4 combines with J gene TRBJ1-1, with D possibly matching TRBD1 (5 bases). Per the germline V gene, CDR1 is MRHNA and CDR2 is SNTAGT. The CDR3 length is 13 residues. V was clipped by 8 bases and J by 1 base, with 11 bases between them. Written as DNA, the CDR3 is TGTGCCAGCTGTTGGACACCGAACACTGAAGCTTTCTTT. It is translated as CASCWTPNTEAFF.

The V gene is TRBV4-1, the J gene TRBJ2-1, with D hard to call. This CDR3 spans 11 amino acids. The germline V gene has CDR1 MGHRA and CDR2 YSYEKL. Trimming took off 1 base at V and 8 bases at J, with 3 bases between the two ends. The CDR3 spells CASSQVDEQFF. The CDR3 bases are TGCGCCAGCAGCCAAGTCGATGAGCAGTTCTTC.

This clonotype was observed many times. V gene TRBV7-9 combines with J gene TRBJ2-2; 8 bases are a match to TRBD2. Germline lookup yields CDR1 SEHNR and CDR2 FQNEAQ (reference sequence). V was clipped by 7 bases and J by 1 base; unmatched bases: 5. The CDR3 is 15 residues long. Written as DNA, the CDR3 is TGTGCCAGCACCCACCGGGAGGGGAACACCGGGGAGCTGTTTTTT. Translated, it gives CASTHREGNTGELFF.

This clonotype was counted ten times or more. For the CDR3, the DNA is TGTGCCAGCAGTTTAGATGGACAGAGCAATCAGCCCCAGCATTTT. It encodes CASSLDGQSNQPQHF. The rearrangement links TRBV6-5 to TRBJ1-5; possibly TRBD1 for D (6 bases). V lost 4 bases and J lost 1, with 11 bases in between. CDR1 is MNHEY, CDR2 SVGAGI, per germline. The CDR3 runs to 15 residues.

This clonotype was observed many times. This chain uses TRBV10-2 with TRBJ2-1; 13 positions agree with TRBD2. J gave up 13 bases and V 3 bases, and 9 bases lay outside the gene matches. This CDR3 is built from 15 residues. The V gene's germline CDR1 is WSHSY and CDR2 SAAADI. The CDR3 here is CASSDTSGGAGRQFF. The CDR3, as DNA: TGCGCCAGCAGTGACACTAGCGGGGGGGCCGGGCGACAGTTCTTC.

The chain carries TRBV5-5 and TRBJ1-2; TRBD1 is a possible D gene (5 bases). Germline CDR1 is SGHKS and CDR2 is YYEKEE (reference sequence). The V end lost 4 bases, the J end lost 8 bases, and 15 bases lay between the germline ends. The CDR3 runs to 13 residues. CDR3 nucleotides: TGTGCCAGCAGCCCGGGGCTCCCCCGGGGCTACACCTTC. It codes for CASSPGLPRGYTF.

This clonotype was counted between two and nine times. CDR3 coding DNA: TGTGCCAGCAGTTTGAGTGGGAAGCAGTACTTC. Protein sequence: CASSLSGKQYF. The rearrangement joins TRBV27 to TRBJ2-7; D is uncertain. Trimming shortened V by 3 bases and J by 8 bases, and 8 bases separated the two germline ends. The CDR3 is 11 residues long. Germline V gives CDR1 MNHEY, CDR2 SMNVEV (reference sequence).

This clonotype was recorded a few times. CDR3 DNA sequence: TGTGCCAGCAGCCGACGATCGGGACTTTCAGATACGCAGTATTTT. It is translated as CASSRRSGLSDTQYF. The gene calls are TRBV9 and TRBJ2-3, with D possibly being TRBD2 (6 bases). The germline gives CDR1 SGDLS, CDR2 YYNGEE. V lost 4 bases, J lost 4 bases, and 16 bases lay in between. CDR3 length: 15 amino acids. Based on the CDR3 plus reference TRBV9 and TRBJ2-3, the full variable domain is DSGVTQTPKHLITATGQRVTLRCSPRSGDLSVYWYQQSLDQGLQFLIQYYNGEERAKGNILERFSAQQFPDLHSELNLSSLELGDSALYFCASSRRSGLSDTQYFGPGTRLTVL.

This clonotype showed up many times. CDR3 in amino acids: CSAETDSQETQYF. CDR3 DNA: TGCAGTGCTGAAACCGACAGCCAAGAGACCCAGTACTTC. The chain carries TRBV20-1 and TRBJ2-5, with D perhaps matching TRBD1 (5 bases). The CDR3 runs to 13 residues. Looked up from germline, CDR1 is DFQATT and CDR2 is SNEGSKA (reference sequence). Trimming shortened V by 5 bases and J by 1 base, and 11 bases separated the two germline ends.

In this sample, this clonotype turned up many times. The CDR3 region has the DNA TGCAGTGCTAGACCGACAGCAGAAATTTCTGGCTACACCTTC. Encoded protein: CSARPTAEISGYTF. The rearrangement uses TRBV20-1 and TRBJ1-2; perhaps TRBD1 as D (5 bases). Germline V CDR1 and CDR2: DFQATT, SNEGSKA (reference sequence). V lost 2 bases, J lost 7 bases, and 17 bases lay in between. The CDR3 consists of 14 residues.

The chain employs TRBV15 and TRBJ2-5, with D unresolved. The CDR3 covers 15 residues. Between the trimmed V and J ends, which lost 3 bases and 2 bases, there was a span of 13 bases. The germline CDR1 and CDR2 sequences are LNHNV and YYDKDF (reference sequence). The CDR3 is CATSRAGRVQETQYF. The CDR3 DNA follows: TGTGCCACCAGCAGGGCAGGACGCGTTCAAGAGACCCAGTACTTC.

This sequence joins TRBV5-1 and TRBJ2-7; the match to TRBD1 covers 10 bases. V lost 4 bases and J lost 4; bases outside the gene matches: 2. This CDR3 has 13 residues. CDR1 and CDR2 (germline): SGHRS, YFSETQ. The CDR3 DNA is TGCGCCAGCAGCGAGGACAGGGGGTACGAGCAGTACTTC. Translation: CASSEDRGYEQYF.

In regard to this clonotype: A much larger clone lies one base from this, so it may be a read error. This chain uses TRBV20-1 with TRBJ1-2, with 8 bases identical to TRBD1. V was pared by 3 bases and J by 5 bases, with 8 bases of the junction left unmatched. This CDR3 contains 14 residues. CDR1 and CDR2 (germline): DFQATT, SNEGSKA (reference sequence). The CDR3: CSASPGQVIYGYTF. Here the CDR3 DNA reads TGCAGTGCTAGTCCGGGACAGGTCATATATGGCTACACCTTC.

This clonotype was observed a handful of times. DNA for the CDR3: TGTGCCAGCAGTTTAGCGCTCGAAGGGGGGAAGACGAGTTACGAGCAGTACTTC. Amino acids: CASSLALEGGKTSYEQYF. The chain is built from TRBV12-3 or TRBV12-4 and TRBJ2-7, with D possibly called TRBD1 or TRBD2 (6 bases each). Trimming cost V 0 bases and J 4 bases, with 22 bases left between them. This CDR3 has 18 residues.

V is TRBV5-5 and J is TRBJ1-1; 8 bases are a match to TRBD1. V gave up 0 bases and J gave up 2 bases; unmatched junction bases: 6. The CDR3 contains 16 residues. Germline loops: CDR1 SGHKS, CDR2 YYEKEE (reference sequence). The CDR3 nucleotides read TGTGCCAGCAGCTTGGAGGCAGGGGGCGGTAACACTGAAGCTTTCTTT. Its translation: CASSLEAGGGNTEAFF.

This clonotype has ten or more counts. V usage is TRBV12-3 or TRBV12-4 and J usage is TRBJ2-1; D tentatively reads TRBD1 or TRBD2 (6 bases each). V was trimmed by 4 bases and J by 0 bases, leaving 16 bases between them. The CDR3 has 17 residues. The CDR3 nucleotides read TGTGCCAGCAGTTCCCCGGGGGCAGTTATCTCCTACAATGAGCAGTTCTTC. Its protein is CASSSPGAVISYNEQFF.

The chain recombines TRBV27 with TRBJ2-1, with 7 positions matching TRBD1. Losses at the gene ends were 2 bases for V and 6 bases for J; bases not matched to a gene: 7. CDR3 length equals 15 residues. Germline V CDR1 and CDR2: MNHEY, SMNVEV (reference sequence). The CDR3 protein is CASSLVKGAGNEQFF. In nucleotides, the CDR3 is TGTGCCAGCAGTTTAGTCAAGGGGGCGGGCAATGAGCAGTTCTTC.

This clonotype was counted between two and nine times. The V gene is TRBV27, the J gene TRBJ2-5; 7 bases are shared with TRBD1. CDR1 MNHEY and CDR2 SMNVEV come from the germline V gene (reference sequence). CDR3 length equals 14 residues. Trimming took 5 bases from V and 5 from J; bases not matched to a gene: 8. The DNA for the CDR3 is TGTGCCAGCAGTCCACAGGGGTACCGGGAGACCCAGTACTTC. Translated, it gives CASSPQGYRETQYF.

The chain couples TRBV28 to TRBJ2-1; D tentatively fits TRBD1 or TRBD2 (5 bases each). The germline gives CDR1 MDHEN, CDR2 SYDVKM. Trimming left V 8 bases short and J 11 bases short, with 25 bases between. This CDR3 region has 15 residues. DNA for the CDR3: TGTGCCAGCTCACCCATAGGGGCTAGCCGAGGTAAGCAGTTCTTC. This sequence encodes CASSPIGASRGKQFF.

The chain employs TRBV4-1 and TRBJ2-2, with 10 bases identical to TRBD1. Per the germline V gene, CDR1 is MGHRA and CDR2 is YSYEKL. There are 16 residues in the CDR3. The V and J ends lost 3 bases and 6 bases, in that order; junction bases with no gene match: 7. The CDR3 coding sequence is TGCGCCAGCAGCCAGCTTTCAGGACAGGGGGCCGGGGAGCTGTTTTTT. This codes for CASSQLSGQGAGELFF.

This clonotype has a count of ten or more. V is TRBV12-3 or TRBV12-4 and J is TRBJ2-3; the D call may be TRBD1 or TRBD2 (6 bases each). Trimming removed 7 bases at V and 6 bases at J, with 14 bases between. The CDR3 consists of 13 residues. The CDR3 nucleotides are TGTGCCAGCACGGAGGGGGGCGCCGATACGCAGTATTTT. Its protein product is CASTEGGADTQYF.

This clonotype was detected ten times or more. Written as DNA, the CDR3 is TGTGCCAGCAGCTTGTTCGGCGGGGAGCTGTTTTTT. Translated, it gives CASSLFGGELFF. This chain links TRBV7-7 with TRBJ2-2; D is undetermined. CDR3 length equals 12 residues. Trimming took off 3 bases at V and 7 bases at J, with 6 bases between the two ends. Germline V gene data show CDR1 as SSHAT and CDR2 as FNYEAQ (reference sequence).

This clonotype was recorded once. This could be a read error, since a much larger clone is one nucleotide away. The J gene is TRBJ1-1, the V gene TRBV21-1. TRBV21-1 counts as a pseudogene. The CDR3 runs 12 residues. The CDR3 spells CASTAVDTEAFF. CDR3 coding DNA: TGTGCCAGCACGGCAGTGGACACTGAAGCTTTCTTT.